A selection of T cell receptor beta chains follows, all from one sample in a study of blood T cell repertoires in COVID-19. The data were produced by immunoSEQ multiplex PCR, yet TCRdb's version contains in-frame clones alone and is incomplete. The profile shows hundreds of thousands of clones, more than 75% of them singletons. The specimen was peripheral blood. The receptors were gathered from a woman aged 45 to 65 with active or convalescent COVID-19. CDR3s include the opening cysteine and the closing phenylalanine or tryptophan. The D gene is left open where the match is weak. The size field is filled for only some rows; it gives once, few, many or a size class.

length	J	size	D	V	CDR3	DNA
13	TRBJ2-5	-	-	TRBV11-3	CASSFQGQETQYF	TGTGCCAGCAGCTTTCAGGGTCAGGAGACCCAGTACTTC
13	TRBJ1-6	-	-	TRBV27	CASSQGDNSPLHF	TGTGCCAGCTCACAGGGAGACAATTCACCCCTCCACTTT
13	TRBJ1-2	-	TRBD1	TRBV5-1	CASRQGTAGGYTF	TGCGCCAGCCGACAGGGAACGGCAGGGGGCTACACCTTC
15	TRBJ1-5	-	-	TRBV4-2	CASSQDRDYNQPQHF	TGTGCCAGCAGCCAAGACAGGGATTATAATCAGCCCCAGCATTTT
12	TRBJ1-1	-	-	TRBV6-2/TRBV6-3	CASSPLNTEAFF	TGTGCCAGCAGTCCCCTAAACACTGAAGCTTTCTTT
18	TRBJ2-6	-	TRBD1	TRBV5-4	CASSLVGQGAHGANVLTF	TGTGCCAGCAGCTTGGTGGGACAGGGGGCGCACGGGGCCAACGTCCTGACTTTC
13	TRBJ1-1	-	TRBD1	TRBV27	CASSGQASTEAFF	TGTGCCAGCAGTGGACAGGCTAGCACTGAAGCTTTCTTT
17	TRBJ2-1	-	TRBD2	TRBV11-2	CASSIMGLAGSYNEQFF	TGTGCCAGCAGCATCATGGGACTAGCGGGATCTTACAATGAGCAGTTCTTC
15	TRBJ1-2	-	-	TRBV7-9	CASSLGSGSDYGYTF	TGTGCCAGCAGCTTAGGGTCAGGATCTGACTATGGCTACACCTTC
12	TRBJ2-7	few	-	TRBV6-2/TRBV6-3	CASSYSYYEQYF	TGTGCCAGCAGTTACTCCTACTACGAGCAGTACTTC
12	TRBJ2-2	few	-	TRBV6-5	CASSYFSGELFF	TGTGCCAGCAGTTATTTCTCCGGGGAGCTGTTTTTT
16	TRBJ2-1	-	TRBD2	TRBV11-2	CASSHPLAQSYNEQFF	TGTGCCAGCAGCCACCCACTAGCGCAATCCTACAATGAGCAGTTCTTC
14	TRBJ2-3	-	-	TRBV5-5	CASSLSLALDTQYF	TGTGCCAGCAGCTTGAGCCTAGCCCTCGATACGCAGTATTTT
16	TRBJ2-3	few	TRBD1	TRBV2	CASSEGTGGYTDTQYF	TGTGCCAGCAGTGAAGGGACAGGGGGCTACACAGATACGCAGTATTTT
13	TRBJ2-5	-	-	TRBV30	CAWRETKVGTQYF	TGTGCCTGGAGAGAGACAAAGGTTGGGACCCAGTACTTC
14	TRBJ1-2	-	-	TRBV19	CASRGQTDNYGYTF	TGTGCCAGTAGGGGGCAGACCGATAACTATGGCTACACCTTC
12	TRBJ1-1	-	-	TRBV29-1	CSVDGGGTEAFF	TGCAGCGTTGATGGGGGAGGTACTGAAGCTTTCTTT
13	TRBJ1-1	-	-	TRBV5-6	CASSLSGEPGAFF	TGTGCCAGCAGCTTGTCGGGGGAGCCCGGGGCTTTCTTT
15	TRBJ1-1	-	-	TRBV4-3	CASSQDGDTNTEAFF	TGCGCCAGCAGCCAAGATGGGGACACAAACACTGAAGCTTTCTTT
16	TRBJ2-3	-	TRBD2	TRBV6-2/TRBV6-3	CASSYTTSGGADTQYF	TGTGCCAGCAGTTACACCACTAGCGGGGGGGCAGATACGCAGTATTTT
16	TRBJ2-1	-	TRBD2	TRBV9	CASSVAGGGSWNEQFF	TGTGCCAGCAGCGTAGCAGGCGGCGGGAGTTGGAATGAGCAGTTCTTC
13	TRBJ1-2	-	-	TRBV6-5	CASTRKGEGGYTF	TGTGCCAGCACCAGAAAAGGGGAGGGTGGCTACACCTTC
19	TRBJ2-1	-	TRBD2	TRBV28	CASSALLAGYPRRRNEQFF	TGTGCCAGCAGTGCCTTGCTAGCGGGATATCCCCGGAGGAGGAATGAGCAGTTCTTC
17	TRBJ1-4	-	TRBD1	TRBV4-2	CASSQDPHRGRNEKLFF	TGTGCCAGCAGCCAAGATCCCCACAGGGGGCGAAATGAAAAACTGTTTTTT
12	TRBJ2-2	-	-	TRBV19	CASRRLGGELFF	TGTGCCAGTAGGAGACTTGGCGGGGAGCTGTTTTTT
13	TRBJ1-2	-	-	TRBV27	CASSQGRKHGYTF	TGTGCCAGCAGCCAGGGGCGGAAACATGGCTACACCTTC
16	TRBJ2-1	once	-	TRBV19	CASSIRASGADNEQFF	TGTGCCAGTAGTATTCGTGCCTCAGGGGCCGACAATGAGCAGTTCTTC
12	TRBJ2-5	-	-	TRBV7-9	CASKGAQETQYF	TGTGCCAGCAAAGGGGCACAAGAGACCCAGTACTTC
13	TRBJ1-1	once	-	TRBV2	CASAPGENTEAFF	TGTGCCAGCGCCCCGGGAGAGAACACTGAAGCTTTCTTT
15	TRBJ2-2	-	TRBD2	TRBV30	CARGGRAANTGELFF	TGTGCACGGGGAGGGAGGGCCGCGAACACCGGGGAGCTGTTTTTT
13	TRBJ1-1	-	TRBD1	TRBV3-1/TRBV3-2	CASSQGQGFEAFF	TGTGCCAGCAGCCAAGGACAGGGTTTCGAAGCTTTCTTT
13	TRBJ2-7	few	-	TRBV27	CASSIASSYEQYF	TGTGCCAGCAGCATAGCGTCATCCTACGAGCAGTACTTC
14	TRBJ1-4	-	-	TRBV4-3	CASSHSATNEKLFF	TGCGCCAGCAGCCATAGTGCAACTAATGAAAAACTGTTTTTT